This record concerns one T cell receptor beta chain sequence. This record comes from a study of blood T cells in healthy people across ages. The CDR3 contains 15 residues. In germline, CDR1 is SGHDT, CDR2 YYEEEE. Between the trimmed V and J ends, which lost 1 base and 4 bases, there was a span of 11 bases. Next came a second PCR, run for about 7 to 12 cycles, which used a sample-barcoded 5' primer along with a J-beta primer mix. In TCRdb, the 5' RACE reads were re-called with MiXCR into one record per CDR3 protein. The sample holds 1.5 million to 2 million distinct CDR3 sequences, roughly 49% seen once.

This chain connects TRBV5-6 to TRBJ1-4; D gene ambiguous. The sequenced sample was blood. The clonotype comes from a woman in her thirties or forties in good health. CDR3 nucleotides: TGTGCCAGCAGCTTGTTGAGTGAGATTAATGAAAAACTGTTTTTT. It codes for CASSLLSEINEKLFF. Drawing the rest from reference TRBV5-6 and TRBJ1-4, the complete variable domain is DAGVTQSPTHLIKTRGQQVTLRCSPKSGHDTVSWYQQALGQGPQFIFQYYEEEERQRGNFPDRFSGHQFPNYSSELNVNALLLGDSALYLCASSLLSEINEKLFFGSGTQLSVL.